The present T cell receptor beta chain was sequenced within a study of shared clonotypes between healthy human individuals. Study observations and caveats: For naive CD4 cells, 5% to 6.5% of clonotypes were shared across a handful of donors. Non-shared clonotypes showed lower generation probabilities than clonotypes common to all four donors.

This clone showed up just once. Its antigen is currently unknown. Each donor was a Caucasian adult residing in Nashville, Tennessee. Per sorted-subset replicate PCR, input was approximately 0.2 ug DNA, representing about 29,000 T cell genomes. Sequenced by immunoSEQ multiplex PCR; TCRdb stores in-frame clones only, minus some. This table has roughly 1 million clones, about 75% appearing once. CDR3 size: 15 residues. With 4 bases clipped from V and 6 bases from J, the junction kept 3 bases outside the gene matches. In germline, CDR1 is SGDLS, CDR2 YYNGEE. The origin of this receptor is a man between 18 and 35 years old in good health. Sequenced sample: memory CD4+ T cells sorted from blood. Subset described: CD45RA-negative fraction. This sequence joins TRBV9 and TRBJ2-1, with TRBD2 identical over 14 bases. The CDR3, as DNA: TGTGCCAGCAGCCAGACTAGCGGGGGGGCCAATGAGCAGTTCTTC. It codes for CASSQTSGGANEQFF.